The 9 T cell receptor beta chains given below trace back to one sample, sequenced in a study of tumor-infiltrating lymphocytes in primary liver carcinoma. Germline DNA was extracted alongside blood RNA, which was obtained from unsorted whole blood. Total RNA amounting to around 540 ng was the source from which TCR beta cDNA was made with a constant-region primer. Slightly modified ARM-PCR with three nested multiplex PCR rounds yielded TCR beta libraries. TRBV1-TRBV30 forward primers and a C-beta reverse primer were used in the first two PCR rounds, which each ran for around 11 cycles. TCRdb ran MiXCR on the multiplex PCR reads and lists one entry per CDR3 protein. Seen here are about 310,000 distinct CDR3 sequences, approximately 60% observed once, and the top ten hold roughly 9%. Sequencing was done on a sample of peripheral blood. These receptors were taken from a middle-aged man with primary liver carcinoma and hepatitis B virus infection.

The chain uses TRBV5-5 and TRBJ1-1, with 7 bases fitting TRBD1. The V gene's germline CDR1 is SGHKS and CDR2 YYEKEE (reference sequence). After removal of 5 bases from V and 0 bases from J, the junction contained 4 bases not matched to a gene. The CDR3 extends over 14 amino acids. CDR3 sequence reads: CASRRGQLNTEAFF. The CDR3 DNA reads TGTGCCAGCAGACGGGGACAGCTGAACACTGAAGCTTTCTTT.

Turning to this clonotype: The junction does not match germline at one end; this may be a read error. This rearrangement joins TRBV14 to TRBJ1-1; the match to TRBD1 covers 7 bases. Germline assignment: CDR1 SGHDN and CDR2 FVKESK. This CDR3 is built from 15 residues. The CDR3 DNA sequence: TGTGCCAGCAGCCAACTATCGACAGGGAGGGGTCGAGCTTCCTTT. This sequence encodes CASSQLSTGRGRASF.

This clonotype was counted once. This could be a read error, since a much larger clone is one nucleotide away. Here the CDR3 reads CSALTPGNTIYF. The CDR3 DNA reads as TGCAGCGCCCTAACCCCTGGAAACACCATATATTTT. V usage is TRBV29-1 and J usage is TRBJ1-3; D remains ambiguous. Deletions cut 7 bases from V and 2 bases from J, with 9 bases between. The CDR3 is made up of 12 amino acids. Germline V gene data show CDR1 as SQVTM and CDR2 as ANQGSEA.

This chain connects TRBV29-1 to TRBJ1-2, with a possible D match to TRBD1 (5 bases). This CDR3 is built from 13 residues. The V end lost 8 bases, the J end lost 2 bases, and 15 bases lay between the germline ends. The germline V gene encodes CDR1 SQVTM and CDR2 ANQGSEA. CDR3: CSPPQEINYGYTF. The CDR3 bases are TGCAGCCCCCCACAGGAGATAAACTATGGCTACACCTTC.

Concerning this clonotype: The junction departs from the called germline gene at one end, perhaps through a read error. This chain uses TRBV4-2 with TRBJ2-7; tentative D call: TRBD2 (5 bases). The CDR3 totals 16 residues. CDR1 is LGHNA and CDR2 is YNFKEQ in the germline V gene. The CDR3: CASSQEGSGRSYEQHF. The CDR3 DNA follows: TGTGCCAGCAGCCAAGAAGGAAGTGGGAGATCCTACGAGCAGCACTTC.

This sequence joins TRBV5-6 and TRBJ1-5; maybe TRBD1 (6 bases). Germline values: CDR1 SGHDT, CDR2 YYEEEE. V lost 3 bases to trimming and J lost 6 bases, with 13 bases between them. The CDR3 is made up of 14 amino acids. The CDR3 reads CASSSGDISQPQHF. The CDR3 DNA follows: TGTGCCAGCAGCTCAGGGGACATCAGTCAGCCCCAGCATTTT.

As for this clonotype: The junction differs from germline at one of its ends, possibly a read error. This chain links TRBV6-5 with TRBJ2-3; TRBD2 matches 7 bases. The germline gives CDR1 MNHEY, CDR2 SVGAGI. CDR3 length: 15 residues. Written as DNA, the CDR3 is TGTGTCAGCAACCCAGGACTAGTGGGAACAGATACGCAGTTTTTT. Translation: CVSNPGLVGTDTQFF.

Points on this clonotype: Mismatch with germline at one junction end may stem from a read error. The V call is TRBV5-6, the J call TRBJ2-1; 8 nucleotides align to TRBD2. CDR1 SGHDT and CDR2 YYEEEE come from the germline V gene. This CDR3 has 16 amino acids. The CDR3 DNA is TGTACCAGCAACCTAATACTAGCGGACTCCTACAATGAGCAGTTCTTC. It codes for CTSNLILADSYNEQFF.

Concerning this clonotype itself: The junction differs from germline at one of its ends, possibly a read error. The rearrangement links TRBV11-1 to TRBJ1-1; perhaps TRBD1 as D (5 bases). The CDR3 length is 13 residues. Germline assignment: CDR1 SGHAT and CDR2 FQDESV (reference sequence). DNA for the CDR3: TGTGCCAGCAGCTTCGGAGGGGATACTGAAACTTTCTTC. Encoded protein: CASSFGGDTETFF.